These 14 T cell receptor beta chains share one sample of origin, sequenced in a study of blood T cell repertoires in COVID-19 (TCRdb year 2020). Library preparation used the immunoSEQ multiplex PCR assay. TCRdb retrieved this table from immuneACCESS and kept in-frame rearrangements only. Not all clones are present; in checked studies, unresolved V genes account for under half, and no reason is known for the remainder. The table for this sample lists around 80,000 clones; around nine tenths of them were counted only once. The ten biggest clones cover under 0.8% of the sample. The sample comprised peripheral blood. All receptors derive from an elderly woman with acute or convalescent COVID-19.

This chain links TRBV10-3 with TRBJ2-1; D ambiguous. Per germline, CDR1 ENHRY and CDR2 SYGVKD. CDR3 length: 15 amino acids. With 0 bases removed from V and 4 bases from J, the gap between germline ends came to 10 bases. The CDR3 region is CAISESMGNYNEQFF. DNA of the CDR3: TGTGCCATCAGTGAGTCGATGGGCAATTACAATGAGCAGTTCTTC.

This chain connects TRBV2 to TRBJ1-6; TRBD1 agrees at 7 bases. CDR3 length equals 13 residues. Per the germline V gene, CDR1 is SNHLY and CDR2 is FYNNEI. J gave up 10 bases and V 6 bases, and 6 bases lay outside the gene matches. The CDR3 sequence is CASRTGIGSPLHF. CDR3 nucleotide sequence: TGTGCCAGCAGGACAGGGATCGGCTCACCCCTCCACTTT.

The CDR3 coding sequence is TGTGCCAGCAACCGACAGGGGGCGCGATTTGGCTACACCTTC. It is translated as CASNRQGARFGYTF. The V gene is TRBV3-1 (or the pseudogene TRBV3-2), the J gene TRBJ1-2; 10 nucleotides match TRBD1. The CDR3 spans 14 residues. Germline V lookup: CDR1 LGHDT, CDR2 YNNKEL (reference sequence). V was clipped by 7 bases and J by 7 bases; unmatched bases: 9.

The chain uses TRBV30 and TRBJ2-2, with no clear D. Germline-derived CDR1 and CDR2 are GTSNPN and SVGIG (reference sequence). Trimming removed 4 bases at V and 6 bases at J, with 6 bases between. The CDR3 has 11 residues. CDR3 sequence: CAWIASGELFF. The CDR3 DNA is TGTGCCTGGATAGCCTCCGGGGAGCTGTTTTTT.

The chain links TRBV19 to TRBJ1-6, with TRBD1 identical over 8 bases. The CDR3 has 15 residues. The V and J ends lost 1 base and 11 bases, in that order; junction bases with no gene match: 7. Germline V CDR1 and CDR2: LNHDA, SQIVND (reference sequence). CDR3 amino acids: CASSIGTGLEAPLHF. CDR3 nucleotides: TGTGCCAGTAGTATAGGGACAGGGCTGGAGGCACCCCTCCACTTT. Full variable domain (outside the CDR3, taken from reference TRBV19 and TRBJ1-6): DGGITQSPKYLFRKEGQNVTLSCEQNLNHDAMYWYRQDPGQGLRLIYYSQIVNDFQKGDIAEGYSVSREKKESFPLTVTSAQKNPTAFYLCASSIGTGLEAPLHFGNGTRLTVT.

This chain joins TRBV9 and TRBJ2-3; tentatively, D is TRBD2 (5 bases). V was trimmed by 4 bases and J by 8 bases, leaving 20 bases between them. From germline, CDR1 is SGDLS and CDR2 YYNGEE. The CDR3 is 15 residues long. CDR3 loop: CASSRTTVTGGTQYF. DNA of the CDR3: TGTGCCAGCAGCCGTACGACTGTCACTGGAGGTACGCAGTATTTT. The full variable domain, rest sourced from reference TRBV9 and TRBJ2-3, is DSGVTQTPKHLITATGQRVTLRCSPRSGDLSVYWYQQSLDQGLQFLIQYYNGEERAKGNILERFSAQQFPDLHSELNLSSLELGDSALYFCASSRTTVTGGTQYFGPGTRLTVL.

The chain combines TRBV7-8 with TRBJ2-1; D remains ambiguous. The CDR3 runs 14 residues. The V gene lost 3 bases and the J gene lost 5 bases, with 11 bases spanning the gap. From germline, CDR1 is SGHVS and CDR2 FQNEAQ. As DNA, the CDR3 is TGTGCCAGCAGCTTGAATGGTGCGGACAATGAGCAGTTCTTC. Translating it yields CASSLNGADNEQFF.

This clone has only one observation. The CDR3 region is CASSPPGTGNYGYTF. CDR3 in DNA: TGTGCCAGCAGTCCTCCTGGGACAGGGAACTATGGCTACACCTTC. The chain combines TRBV28 with TRBJ1-2; 9 positions agree with TRBD1. In germline, CDR1 is MDHEN, CDR2 SYDVKM. This CDR3 has 15 amino acids. The trim removed 5 bases at V and 2 bases at J, leaving 6 bases unmatched.

This sequence joins TRBV19 and TRBJ2-4, with TRBD2 matching 10 bases. The V and J ends lost 4 bases and 6 bases, in that order; junction bases with no gene match: 9. Germline values: CDR1 LNHDA, CDR2 SQIVND (reference sequence). The CDR3 runs to 16 residues. CDR3 sequence: CASSTPRTSGLNIQYF. CDR3 coding DNA: TGTGCCAGTAGTACCCCCAGGACTAGCGGACTAAACATTCAGTACTTC.

The rearrangement uses TRBV5-1 and TRBJ2-2; tentatively, D is TRBD2 (5 bases). Deletions cut 5 bases from V and 4 bases from J, with 6 bases between. Germline V gives CDR1 SGHRS, CDR2 YFSETQ. The CDR3 has 12 amino acids. CDR3 residues: CASSRGTGELFF. CDR3 DNA sequence: TGCGCCAGCAGTCGGGGCACCGGGGAGCTGTTTTTT. Together with reference TRBV5-1 and TRBJ2-2, the CDR3 gives the full variable domain: KAGVTQTPRYLIKTRGQQVTLSCSPISGHRSVSWYQQTPGQGLQFLFEYFSETQRNKGNFPGRFSGRQFSNSRSEMNVSTLELGDSALYLCASSRGTGELFFGEGSRLTVL.

The chain is built from TRBV1 and TRBJ2-3; the table's D call of TRBD2 was not tested on the DNA. TRBV1 counts as a pseudogene. This CDR3 is 16 amino acids long. The CDR3: CTSSRKLSGVSVTQYF. The CDR3 DNA sequence: TGCACCAGCAGCCGGAAACTTAGCGGGGTTTCAGTTACGCAGTATTTT.

J is TRBJ2-6 and V is TRBV5-1; D unresolved. CDR1 and CDR2 from the germline V gene are SGHRS and YFSETQ. The V end lost 0 bases, the J end lost 0 bases, and 10 bases lay between the germline ends. The CDR3 has 17 amino acids. The CDR3 sequence is CASSLALGSSGANVLTF. The CDR3 DNA reads TGCGCCAGCAGCTTGGCCCTCGGTAGCTCTGGGGCCAACGTCCTGACTTTC.

By its share, this clone is medium-sized. The rearrangement uses TRBV4-1 and TRBJ1-4; no reliable D call. V dropped 4 bases and J dropped 8 bases, with 17 bases sitting between them. CDR1 is MGHRA, CDR2 YSYEKL, per germline. The CDR3 covers 15 residues. The CDR3 loop is CASSPLAIRGEKLFF. The CDR3 DNA follows: TGCGCCAGCAGCCCTCTGGCCATCCGAGGGGAAAAACTGTTTTTT.

The gene calls are TRBV28 and TRBJ1-3; D unresolved. Trimming took off 1 base at V and 0 bases at J, with 7 bases between the two ends. CDR1 and CDR2 (germline): MDHEN, SYDVKM. This CDR3 spans 15 amino acids. CDR3 region: CASSLYRFSGNTIYF. The CDR3 coding sequence is TGTGCCAGCAGTTTATACAGATTCTCTGGAAACACCATATATTTT.